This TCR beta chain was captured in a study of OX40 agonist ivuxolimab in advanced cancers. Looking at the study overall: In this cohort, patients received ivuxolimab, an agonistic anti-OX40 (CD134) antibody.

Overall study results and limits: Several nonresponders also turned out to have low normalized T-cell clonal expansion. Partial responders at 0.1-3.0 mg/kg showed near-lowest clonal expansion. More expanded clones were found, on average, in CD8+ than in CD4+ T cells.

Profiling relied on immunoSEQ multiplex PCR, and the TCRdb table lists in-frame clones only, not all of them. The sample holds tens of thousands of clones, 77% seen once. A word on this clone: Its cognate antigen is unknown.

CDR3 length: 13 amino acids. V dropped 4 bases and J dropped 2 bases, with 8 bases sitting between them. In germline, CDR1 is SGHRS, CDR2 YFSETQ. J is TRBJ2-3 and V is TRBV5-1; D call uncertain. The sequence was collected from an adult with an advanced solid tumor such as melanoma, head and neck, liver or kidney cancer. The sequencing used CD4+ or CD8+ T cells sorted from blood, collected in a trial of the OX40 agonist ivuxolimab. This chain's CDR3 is CASSTSNTDTQYF. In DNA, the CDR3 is TGCGCCAGCAGCACCTCAAACACAGATACGCAGTATTTT.